This T cell receptor (beta chain) was obtained from a study of shared clonotypes between healthy human individuals (dated by TCRdb to the early 2020s). Background for the entire study: Two women and three men aged 18 to 49 years were included in the cohort. Per donor, three plates each were used for CD4 naive and CD4 memory, two for CD8 naive, and one for CD8 memory. Blood TCR repertoires of about 5 healthy adults were deeply sequenced to estimate repertoire size and the extent of clonotype sharing between individuals. Libraries were prepared and TCR repertoires were sequenced by different laboratories using diverse techniques, in order to increase sequencing depth and limit assay-specific biases. Between about 0.85 and 8.9 billion PBMCs per donor were obtained by leukapheresis. Study-wide conclusions, independent of this receptor: Rarefaction of sorted-subset datasets indicated incomplete sequencing despite the large sequencing depth. Because the study included only a small number of donors, the genetic and exposure-history diversity represented was limited. Naive subsets generally had larger estimated clonotype richness than memory subsets did. When a handful of donors were compared, the shared fraction of clonotypes was about 5% for naive CD4, less than 4% for naive CD8, 2% to 2.5% for memory CD4, and about 0.36% for memory CD8. Sampling was limited to blood, and TCR repertoires in tissue likely differ from TCR repertoires in blood. Based on pairwise subsampling, the degree of clonotype sharing among donors was expected to be affected by sequencing depth. Higher generation probabilities were observed for clonotypes shared by all four sorted-subset donors than for non-shared clonotypes.

With regard to this clone: Its recognized antigen is unknown. No much larger clone exists at a distance of one base, and base qualities are not known.

The CDR3, cysteine through phenylalanine, is 14 amino acids long. CDR3 DNA is the only sequence kept; it has 42 bases, read in frame from the first base. According to the germline V gene, CDR1 reads SNHLY and CDR2 reads FYNNEI. A distance of 20 bases separates the germline ends of V and J, which lose 6 bases and 11 bases respectively. Using the deep immunoSEQ assay, multiplex PCR amplified TCR CDR3 regions from genomic DNA. Extracted genomic DNA from each cell subset was distributed evenly across all wells of several immunoSEQ 96-well plates, and each plate was treated as a replicate. For sorted subsets, each replicate PCR was loaded with 200 ng genomic DNA, equivalent to 32,000 or so T cell genomes. The purified libraries were quantified using a Qubit 3.0 fluorometer, sized with a Bioanalyzer 2100, and then quantified again using the KAPA Library Quantification kit. Every immunoSEQ 96-well plate was sequenced on a dedicated single-read 150-cycle Illumina NextSeq 550 flow cell. The published analysis was carried out like this. The immunoSEQ output contained only junctional sequences without quality scores, so filtering could not match that applied to full-length reads. Sequences were annotated with PyIR, a Python wrapper for IgBLAST v1.9, and V/J genes and CDR3 were assigned using IMGT germline references. Reads were filtered out if the reads had weak V/J assignments (E-value above 1e-6), no CDR3, stop codons, out-of-frame junctions, or ambiguous translated residues. V3J clonotypes were defined by identical inferred V gene, J gene, and CDR3 amino acid sequence. Percentage overlap between repertoires was computed as shared unique clonotypes divided by the size of the smaller repertoire. Three approaches were used to assess repertoire richness: RTK rarefaction, the Chao1 estimator, and Recon v2.1 estimates of unobserved clonotypes. Generation probabilities were computed with OLGA for all TCRbeta clonotypes obtained by the gDNA method from several donors. As stored in TCRdb, this immuneACCESS dataset retains in-frame rearrangements with V and J assigned. A fraction of the clones does not appear; measured against another copy, unresolved V genes explain less than half of the discrepancy, and the remainder lacks a known reason. The DNA was the basis for D and trimming; V, J and clone size are from that table. This sample lists roughly 1 million clones; around 78% were detected once. Approximately 0.56% of the sample is in the top ten clones.

The donors were healthy, HIV-negative adults who had no recently reported acute infections or vaccinations. Every donor was a Caucasian adult residing in Nashville, Tennessee, USA. CD4+ T cells were enriched by magnetic negative selection; naive cells were then positively selected on CD45RA, and the negative fraction formed the memory subset. Blood was obtained by leukapheresis, after which PBMCs were separated by Ficoll-Histopaque density gradient centrifugation and cryopreserved in liquid nitrogen vapor phase. Purity and quantity of every magnetically sorted T cell population were checked by analytical flow cytometry. From each sorted fraction, genomic DNA was isolated and quantified by UV absorbance on a Nanodrop 2000c.

The sequence links TRBV2 to TRBJ1-5, with an unclear D gene assignment. The sequence derives from a man aged 18 to 30 in good health. Some clones in this sample may be carry-over from other donors' samples. The sample was memory CD4+ T cells from PBMCs. Interpreted using the paper, the cell subset or site label stands for: CD45RA-negative fraction. The CDR3 reads as follows: CASRDGNPSGAQHF. The DNA is as follows: TGTGCCAGCAGGGACGGGAATCCAAGCGGGGCCCAGCATTTT.